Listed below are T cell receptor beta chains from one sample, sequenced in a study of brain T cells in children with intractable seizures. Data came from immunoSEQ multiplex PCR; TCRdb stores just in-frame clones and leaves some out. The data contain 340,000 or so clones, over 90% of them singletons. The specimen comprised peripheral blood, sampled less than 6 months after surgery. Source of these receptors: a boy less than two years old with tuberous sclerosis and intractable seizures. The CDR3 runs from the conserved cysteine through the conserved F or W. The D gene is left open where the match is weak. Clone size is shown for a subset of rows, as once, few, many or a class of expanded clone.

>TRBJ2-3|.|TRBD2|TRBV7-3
CASSPGGGVTDTQYF
TGTGCCAGCAGCCCCGGGGGGGGCGTCACAGATACGCAGTATTTT
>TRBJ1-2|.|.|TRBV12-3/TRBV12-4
CASSYNFYGYTF
TGTGCCAGCAGTTATAACTTCTATGGCTACACCTTC
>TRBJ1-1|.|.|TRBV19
CASSLRGGDEAFF
TGTGCCAGTAGTCTCCGCGGGGGCGATGAAGCTTTCTTT
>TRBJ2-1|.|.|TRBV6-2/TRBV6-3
CASSRVAGIMLSSYNEQFF
TGTGCCAGCAGCCGAGTGGCAGGCATTATGTTGAGCTCCTACAATGAGCAGTTCTTC
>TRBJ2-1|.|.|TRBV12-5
CASGLVLTEGLEEQFF
TGTGCTAGTGGTTTGGTATTAACAGAGGGCTTGGAGGAGCAGTTCTTC
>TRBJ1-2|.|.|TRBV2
CASTATWSGYTF
TGTGCCAGCACCGCGACCTGGTCTGGCTACACCTTC
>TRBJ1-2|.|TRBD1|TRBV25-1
CASSDRDRQSYTF
TGTGCCAGCAGTGACCGGGACAGACAGAGCTACACCTTC
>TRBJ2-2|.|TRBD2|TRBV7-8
CASSLGVSGGTGELFF
TGTGCCAGCAGCTTAGGGGTTAGCGGGGGCACCGGGGAGCTGTTTTTT
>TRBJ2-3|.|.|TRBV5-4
CASSLGGADTQYF
TGTGCCAGCAGCTTGGGGGGAGCAGATACGCAGTATTTT
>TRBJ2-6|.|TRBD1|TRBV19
CASSKTGVGANVLTF
TGTGCCAGTAGTAAGACAGGGGTCGGGGCCAACGTCCTGACTTTC
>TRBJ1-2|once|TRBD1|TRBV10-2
CASSGQGAYGYTF
TGCGCCAGCAGTGGACAGGGGGCTTATGGCTACACCTTC
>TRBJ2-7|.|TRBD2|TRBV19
CASRQGGPTYEQYF
TGTGCCAGTAGGCAGGGAGGGCCTACCTACGAGCAGTACTTC
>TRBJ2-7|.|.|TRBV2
CASSDVGQKDEQYF
TGTGCCAGCAGTGACGTGGGCCAGAAAGACGAGCAGTACTTC
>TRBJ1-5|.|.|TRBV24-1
CATSRGNQPQHF
TGTGCCACCAGCCGGGGCAATCAGCCCCAGCATTTT
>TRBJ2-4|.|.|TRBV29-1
CSVTDFGTNIQYF
TGCAGCGTGACCGACTTCGGGACAAACATTCAGTACTTC
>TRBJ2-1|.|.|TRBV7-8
CASSLGSTGSYNEQFF
TGTGCCAGCAGCTTAGGATCGACAGGTTCCTACAATGAGCAGTTCTTC
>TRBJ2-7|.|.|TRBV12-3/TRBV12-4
CASTQSVYEQYF
TGTGCCAGCACCCAGAGTGTCTACGAGCAGTACTTC
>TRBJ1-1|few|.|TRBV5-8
CASRDAGIYTEAFF
TGTGCCAGCAGGGATGCGGGGATCTACACTGAAGCTTTCTTT
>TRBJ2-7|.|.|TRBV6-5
CASHRDYEQYF
TGTGCCAGCCACCGGGACTACGAGCAGTACTTC
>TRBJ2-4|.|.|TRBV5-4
CASSLGGAKNIQYF
TGTGCCAGCAGCTTGGGGGGAGCCAAAAACATTCAGTACTTC
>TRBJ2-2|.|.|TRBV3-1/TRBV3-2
CASSRRGGPTGELFF
TGTGCCAGCAGCCGACGAGGAGGGCCGACCGGGGAGCTGTTTTTT
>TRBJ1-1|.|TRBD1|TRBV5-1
CASSWGDSLGTEAFF
TGCGCCAGCAGCTGGGGGGACAGTCTAGGCACTGAAGCTTTCTTT
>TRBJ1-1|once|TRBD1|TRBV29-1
CSVETGTGRPEAFF
TGCAGCGTTGAAACCGGGACAGGGAGGCCTGAAGCTTTCTTT
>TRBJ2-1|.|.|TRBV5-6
CASSSDNEQFF
TGTGCCAGCAGCTCGGACAATGAGCAGTTCTTC
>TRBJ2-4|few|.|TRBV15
CATSRDRRTDLAKNIQYF
TGTGCCACCAGCAGAGACCGTAGGACAGATCTAGCCAAAAACATTCAGTACTTC
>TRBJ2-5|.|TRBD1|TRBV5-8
CASSLRTGGTETQYF
TGTGCCAGCAGTCTTAGGACAGGGGGCACGGAGACCCAGTACTTC
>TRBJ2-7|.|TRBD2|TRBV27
CASSFSSGNSYEQYF
TGTGCCAGCAGTTTTAGTAGCGGGAACTCCTACGAGCAGTACTTC
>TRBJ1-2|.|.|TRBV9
CASSVGGDYGYTF
TGTGCCAGCAGCGTCGGCGGGGATTATGGCTACACCTTC
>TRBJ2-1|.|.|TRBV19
CASSRAPSDQINNEQFF
TGTGCCAGTAGTCGGGCTCCATCCGATCAAATAAACAATGAGCAGTTCTTC
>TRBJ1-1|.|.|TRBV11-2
CASSSLGGMNTEAFF
TGTGCCAGCAGCTCCCTTGGCGGGATGAACACTGAAGCTTTCTTT
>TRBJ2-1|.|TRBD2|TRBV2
CASPRLAGGNEQFF
TGTGCCAGCCCGCGACTAGCGGGAGGGAATGAGCAGTTCTTC
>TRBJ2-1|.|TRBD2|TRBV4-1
CASSQGSGRLFF
TGCGCCAGCAGCCAAGGTAGCGGGAGACTGTTCTTC
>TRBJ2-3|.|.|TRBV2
CASRARAGSGLDTQYF
TGTGCCAGCAGGGCTCGGGCCGGGAGTGGGTTAGATACGCAGTATTTT
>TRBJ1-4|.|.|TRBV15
CATSMMQGEGEKLFF
TGTGCCACCAGCATGATGCAGGGTGAAGGTGAAAAACTGTTTTTT
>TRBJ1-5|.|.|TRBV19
CASSIEANQPQHF
TGTGCCAGTAGTATTGAAGCTAATCAGCCCCAGCATTTT
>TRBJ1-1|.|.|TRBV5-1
CASSLAGRGTEAFF
TGCGCCAGCAGCTTGGCGGGGAGGGGCACTGAAGCTTTCTTT
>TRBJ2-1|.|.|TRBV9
CASSVGGDEQFF
TGTGCCAGCAGCGTAGGAGGGGATGAGCAGTTCTTC
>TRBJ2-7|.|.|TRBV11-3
CASSDLLAASYEQYF
TGTGCCAGCAGCGACCTACTAGCCGCCTCCTACGAGCAGTACTTC
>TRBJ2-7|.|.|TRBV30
CAWTKIRQVQYF
TGTGCCTGGACCAAGATCAGGCAGGTGCAGTACTTC
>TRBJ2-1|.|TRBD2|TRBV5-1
CASSWGTSGNVREQFF
TGCGCCAGCAGCTGGGGGACTAGCGGGAATGTCCGTGAGCAGTTCTTC
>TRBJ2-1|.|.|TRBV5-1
CASSLWASLGNEQFF
TGCGCCAGCAGCTTATGGGCGTCCCTGGGGAATGAGCAGTTCTTC
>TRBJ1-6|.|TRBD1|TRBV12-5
CASGLGQGANNSPLHF
TGTGCTAGTGGTTTGGGACAGGGGGCGAATAATTCACCCCTCCACTTT
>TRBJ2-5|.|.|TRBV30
CAWSPGWETQYF
TGTGCCTGGAGTCCGGGGTGGGAGACCCAGTACTTC
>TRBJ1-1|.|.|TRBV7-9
CASIGGANTEAFF
TGTGCCAGCATCGGGGGGGCGAACACTGAAGCTTTCTTT
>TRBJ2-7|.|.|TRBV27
CASSFSPASEQYF
TGTGCCAGCAGTTTCTCCCCAGCTTCCGAGCAGTACTTC
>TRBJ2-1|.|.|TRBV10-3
CAISERPGGSSYNEQFF
TGTGCCATCAGTGAGCGACCGGGCGGCAGCTCCTACAATGAGCAGTTCTTC
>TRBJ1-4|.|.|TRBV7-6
CASSLARYRTRPEKLFF
TGTGCCAGCAGCTTAGCTCGTTACAGGACGAGACCGGAAAAACTGTTTTTT
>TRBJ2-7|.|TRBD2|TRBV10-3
CAIGGENSYEQYF
TGTGCCATCGGGGGGGAGAACTCCTACGAGCAGTACTTC
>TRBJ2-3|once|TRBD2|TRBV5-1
CASSSTSGGTDTQYF
TGCGCCAGCAGCTCGACTAGCGGGGGCACAGATACGCAGTATTTT